This record concerns one T cell receptor (beta chain) sequence. Source study methods: Amplification with reference gene primers provided the estimates of nucleated cell counts. Profiling relied on immunoSEQ multiplex PCR, and the TCRdb table lists in-frame clones only, not all of them. V and J calls and clone size come straight from that table; D and trimming were deduced from the DNA. The repertoire consists of 150,000 to 200,000 clones, with almost 85% occurring once and the leading ten covering about 6.9%. The data are from a study of blood T cell repertoires in COVID-19. Study context: T cells, B-cell-depleted T cells, or PBMCs supplied cDNA or gDNA.

The V segment lost 0 bases and the J segment 4 bases; nucleotides outside the gene matches: 14. This CDR3 comprises 18 residues. Germline-derived CDR1 and CDR2 are LGHNA and YSLEER. The sequenced sample was peripheral blood. This TCR came from a human donor with acute or convalescent COVID-19. The donor label of this sample is uncertain. V and J are TRBV4-3 and TRBJ2-7; TRBD2 matches at 8 bases. CDR3 in DNA: TGCGCCAGCAGCCAAGAGTCAAGCGGGGGCAGATGGGGATACGAGCAGTACTTC. It encodes CASSQESSGGRWGYEQYF.